These 8 T cell receptor beta chains were sequenced from one sample in a study of tumor and adjacent non-tumor tissue in lung cancer. RNA was extracted from bulk tissue without any cell sorting. This non-tumor lung sample came from over 3 cm beyond the tumor edge. TCRbeta libraries were built with three rounds of nested PCR, modified from ARM-PCR. TCRdb passed the multiplex PCR reads through MiXCR, listing each CDR3 protein once. The data contain 60,000 to 85,000 distinct CDR3 sequences, more than 65% of them singletons. Sequenced material: distant non-tumor lung tissue. These receptors were collected from a man between 70 and 80 years old with non-small cell lung cancer.

Notes on this clonotype: This clone may be a read error of a much larger clone one base away. This chain links TRBV12-3 or TRBV12-4 with TRBJ2-2, with TRBD2 matching 8 bases. CDR3 length: 16 residues. V lost 7 bases and J lost 0; bases outside the gene matches: 7. CDR3 coding DNA: TGTGCCAGCATGGGCGGGGGGACGCCGAACACCGGGGAGCTGTTTTTT. Translating it yields CASMGGGTPNTGELFF.

The chain combines TRBV11-3 with TRBJ1-1; no clear D. The V gene lost 5 bases and the J gene lost 12 bases, with 19 bases spanning the gap. The CDR3 consists of 13 residues. Looked up from germline, CDR1 is SGHNT and CDR2 is YENEEA. This chain's CDR3 is CASSPPVNTEPFF. The CDR3 DNA follows: TGTGCCAGCAGCCCCCCGGTGAACACGGAACCTTTCTTT.

This chain uses TRBV12-3 or TRBV12-4 with TRBJ1-3; 7 bases align to TRBD1. V was pared by 5 bases and J by 11 bases, with 24 bases of the junction left unmatched. The CDR3 sequence is 18 residues long. The CDR3 coding sequence is TGTGCCAGCAGTCGTCCCGGGACAGAGATCGGCTCTGGATACGCCATATATTTT. It encodes CASSRPGTEIGSGYAIYF.

Concerning this clonotype itself: At one end, the junction sequence differs from germline, possibly due to a read error. The chain links TRBV6-6 to TRBJ2-1; 10 bases match TRBD2. CDR1 MNHNY and CDR2 SVGAGI come from the germline V gene (reference sequence). The CDR3 is 15 residues long. CDR3 residues: CASRTSSGGLNEQFF. The CDR3 nucleotides read TGTGCCAGCAGGACATCTAGCGGGGGCCTGAATGAACAGTTCTTC.

For this clonotype: This is likely a read error, given that the CDR3 carries no conserved phenylalanine or tryptophan at its end. J is TRBJ1-1 and V is TRBV11-1, with D maybe TRBD1 (6 bases). In germline, CDR1 is SGHAT, CDR2 FQDESV (reference sequence). The V and J ends lost 9 bases and 0 bases respectively, with 20 bases between them. The CDR3 is made up of 16 amino acids. CDR3 amino acids: CARNLGQWSVNTEAFL. CDR3 bases: TGTGCCAGAAATTTGGGACAATGGAGCGTGAACACTGAAGCTTTCTTA.

On this clonotype itself: One end of the junction does not line up with germline, which may come from a read error. This sequence joins TRBV6-6 and TRBJ1-1; D remains unclear. The germline CDR1 and CDR2 sequences are MNHNY and SVGAGI (reference sequence). This CDR3 contains 14 residues. CDR3 residues: CAISSVGLDTEVFF. The CDR3 nucleotides are TGTGCCATCAGTTCGGTGGGATTAGACACTGAAGTTTTCTTT.

This clonotype was found many times. The V call is TRBV28, the J call TRBJ1-2; D is undetermined. This CDR3 is built from 12 residues. Germline assignment: CDR1 MDHEN and CDR2 SYDVKM. V was cut by 7 bases and J by 5 bases, with 11 bases left in between. CDR3 protein: CASTLKGYGYTF. The CDR3 coding sequence is TGTGCCAGCACCCTTAAAGGGTATGGCTACACCTTC.

Points on this clonotype: Because it lacks the conserved phenylalanine or tryptophan at the end, this CDR3 is likely a read error. The chain has TRBV30 and TRBJ2-7, with TRBD2 identical over 11 bases. V shed 3 bases, J shed 10 bases, and the junction held 8 bases outside the gene matches. This CDR3 has 13 residues. The germline CDR1 and CDR2 sequences are GTSNPN and SVGIG (reference sequence). The CDR3 loop reads CAWSTLSGRAQYL. The DNA for the CDR3 is TGTGCCTGGAGCACCCTTAGCGGGAGGGCCCAGTACCTC.